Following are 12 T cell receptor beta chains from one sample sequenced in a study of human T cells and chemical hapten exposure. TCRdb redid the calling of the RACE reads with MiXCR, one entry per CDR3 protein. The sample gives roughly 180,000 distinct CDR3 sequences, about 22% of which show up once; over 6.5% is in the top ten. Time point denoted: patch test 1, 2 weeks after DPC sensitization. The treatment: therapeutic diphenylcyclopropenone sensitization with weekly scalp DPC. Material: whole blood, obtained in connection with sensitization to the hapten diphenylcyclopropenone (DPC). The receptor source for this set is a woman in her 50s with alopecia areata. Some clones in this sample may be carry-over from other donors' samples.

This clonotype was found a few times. For the CDR3, the DNA is TGTGCCATACTAGCGGGAGTAGGCAATGAGCAGTTCTTC. Translated: CAILAGVGNEQFF. V and J are TRBV10-3 and TRBJ2-1; TRBD2 matches 11 bases. Germline V CDR1 and CDR2: ENHRY, SYGVKD. J was trimmed by 6 bases and V by 9 bases; bases with no gene match: 4. The CDR3 has 13 amino acids.

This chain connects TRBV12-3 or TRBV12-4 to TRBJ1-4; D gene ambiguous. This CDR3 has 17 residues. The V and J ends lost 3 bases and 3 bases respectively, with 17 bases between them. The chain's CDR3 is CASSFRAQDRSNEKLFF. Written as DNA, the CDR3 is TGTGCCAGCAGTTTTCGGGCGCAGGATAGGTCTAATGAAAAACTGTTTTTT.

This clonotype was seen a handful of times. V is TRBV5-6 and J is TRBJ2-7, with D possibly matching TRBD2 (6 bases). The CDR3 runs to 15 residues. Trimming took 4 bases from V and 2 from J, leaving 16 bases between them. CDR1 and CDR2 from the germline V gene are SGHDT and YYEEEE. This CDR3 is CASSPGLLPTYEQYF. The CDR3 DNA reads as TGTGCCAGCAGCCCGGGACTCCTCCCCACCTACGAGCAGTACTTC.

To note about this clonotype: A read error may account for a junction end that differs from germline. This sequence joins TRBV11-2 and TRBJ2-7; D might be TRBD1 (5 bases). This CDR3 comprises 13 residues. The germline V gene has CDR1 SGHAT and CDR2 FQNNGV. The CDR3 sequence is CASGFQGIHEQYF. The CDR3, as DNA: TGTGCCAGCGGCTTCCAGGGTATACACGAGCAGTACTTC.

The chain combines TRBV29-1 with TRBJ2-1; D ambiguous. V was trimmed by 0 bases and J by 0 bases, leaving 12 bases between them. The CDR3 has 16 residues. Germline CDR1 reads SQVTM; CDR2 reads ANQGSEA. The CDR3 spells CSVEDLTTSSYNEQFF. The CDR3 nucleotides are TGCAGCGTTGAAGATCTTACAACCAGCTCCTACAATGAGCAGTTCTTC.

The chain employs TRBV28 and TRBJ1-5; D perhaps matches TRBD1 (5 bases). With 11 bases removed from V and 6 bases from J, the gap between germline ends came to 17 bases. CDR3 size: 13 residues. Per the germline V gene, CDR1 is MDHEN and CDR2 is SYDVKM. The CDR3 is CAGQRQNSQPQHF. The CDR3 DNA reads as TGTGCCGGCCAAAGACAGAACTCTCAGCCCCAGCATTTT.

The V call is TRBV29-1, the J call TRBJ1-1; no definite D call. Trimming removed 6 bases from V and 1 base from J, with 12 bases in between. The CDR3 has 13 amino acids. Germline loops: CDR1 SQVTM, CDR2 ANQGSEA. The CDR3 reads CSVGPGANTEAFF. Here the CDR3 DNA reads TGCAGCGTAGGTCCGGGCGCGAACACTGAAGCTTTCTTT.

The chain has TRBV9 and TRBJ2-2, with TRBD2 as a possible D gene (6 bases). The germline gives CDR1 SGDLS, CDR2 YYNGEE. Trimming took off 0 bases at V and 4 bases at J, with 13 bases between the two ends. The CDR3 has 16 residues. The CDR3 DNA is TGTGCCAGCAGCGTAGTAGGAGGGCCCGGCACCGGGGAGCTGTTTTTT. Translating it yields CASSVVGGPGTGELFF.

CDR3 nucleotides: TGTGCCAGCAGTCCCCGGACATCTACGGCCACCGGGGAGCTGTTTTTT. Its translation: CASSPRTSTATGELFF. The rearrangement joins TRBV27 to TRBJ2-2, with D perhaps TRBD1 (5 bases). V lost 5 bases, J lost 4 bases, and 17 bases lay in between. In germline, CDR1 is MNHEY, CDR2 SMNVEV (reference sequence). The CDR3 length is 16 residues.

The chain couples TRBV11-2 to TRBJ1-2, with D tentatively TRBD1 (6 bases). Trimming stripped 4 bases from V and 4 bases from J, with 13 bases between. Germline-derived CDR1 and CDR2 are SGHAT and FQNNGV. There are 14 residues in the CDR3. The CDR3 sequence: CASSSRQDSYGYTF. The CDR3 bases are TGTGCCAGCAGCTCCCGACAGGATAGCTATGGCTACACCTTC.

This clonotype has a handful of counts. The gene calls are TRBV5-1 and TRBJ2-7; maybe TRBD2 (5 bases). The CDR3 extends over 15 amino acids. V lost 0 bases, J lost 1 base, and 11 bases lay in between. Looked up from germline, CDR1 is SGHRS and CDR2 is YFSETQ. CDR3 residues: CASSLVGGLSYEQYF. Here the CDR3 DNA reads TGCGCCAGCAGCTTGGTCGGCGGGCTGTCCTACGAGCAGTACTTC.

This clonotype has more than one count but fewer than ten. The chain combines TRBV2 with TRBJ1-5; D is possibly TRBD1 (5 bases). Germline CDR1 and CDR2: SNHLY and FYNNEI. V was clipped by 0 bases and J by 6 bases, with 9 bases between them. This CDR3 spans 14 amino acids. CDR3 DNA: TGTGCCAGCAGTGAAGCTGGGACCTTTCAGCCCCAGCATTTT. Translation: CASSEAGTFQPQHF.